Listed below are T cell receptor beta chains from one sample, sequenced in a study of blood T cell repertoires in COVID-19. The data were produced by immunoSEQ multiplex PCR, yet TCRdb's version contains in-frame clones alone and is incomplete. The data hold roughly 300,000 clones, with 83% observed a single time. The sample was peripheral blood. All receptors derive from a woman between 50 and 59 years old who had recovered from COVID-19. Each CDR3 is given with its conserved first and last residue. The D gene is left open where the match is weak.

D	V	J	CDR3	DNA
.	TRBV7-2	TRBJ2-2	CASSFSRGGTGELFF	TGTGCCAGCAGCTTCTCAAGGGGTGGGACCGGGGAGCTGTTTTTT
TRBD2	TRBV27	TRBJ2-3	CASSLVGTSRNTQYF	TGTGCCAGCAGTTTGGTGGGGACTAGTAGAAATACGCAGTATTTT
.	TRBV28	TRBJ1-6	CASSVGQNSPLHF	TGTGCCAGCAGTGTAGGACAGAATTCACCCCTCCACTTT
.	TRBV28	TRBJ2-3	CASSTHTDTQYF	TGTGCCAGCAGTACACACACAGATACGCAGTATTTT
.	TRBV28	TRBJ2-5	CASIREGETQYF	TGTGCCAGCATCCGGGAAGGCGAGACCCAGTACTTC
TRBD1	TRBV6-5	TRBJ1-4	CASRATGGRRELFF	TGTGCCAGCAGGGCTACAGGGGGTAGGAGGGAACTGTTTTTT
.	TRBV6-6	TRBJ2-7	CASSPYPPTLSSYEQYF	TGTGCCAGCAGTCCGTACCCCCCGACTCTGAGCTCCTACGAGCAGTACTTC
TRBD2	TRBV27	TRBJ2-3	CASSFLVALGTSGNVGDTQYF	TGTGCCAGCAGTTTCTTGGTGGCCCTAGGGACTAGCGGGAACGTAGGAGATACGCAGTATTTT
.	TRBV5-1	TRBJ1-4	CASSRYAGRSTNEKLFF	TGCGCCAGCAGCCGATACGCTGGGAGATCAACTAATGAAAAACTGTTTTTT
.	TRBV10-3	TRBJ1-2	CAISESSGEGSYTF	TGTGCCATCAGTGAGTCGAGCGGGGAAGGAAGCTACACCTTC